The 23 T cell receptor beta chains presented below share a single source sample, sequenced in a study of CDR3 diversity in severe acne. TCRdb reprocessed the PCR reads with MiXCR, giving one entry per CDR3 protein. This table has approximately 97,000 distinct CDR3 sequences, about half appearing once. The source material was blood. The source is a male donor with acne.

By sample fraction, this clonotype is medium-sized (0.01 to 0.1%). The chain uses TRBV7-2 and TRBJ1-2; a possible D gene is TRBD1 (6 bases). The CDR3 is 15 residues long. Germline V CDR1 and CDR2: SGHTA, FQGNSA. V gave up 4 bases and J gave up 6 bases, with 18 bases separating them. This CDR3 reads CASSSRTVEPDGYTF. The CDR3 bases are TGTGCCAGCAGCTCGCGGACAGTGGAGCCAGATGGCTACACCTTC.

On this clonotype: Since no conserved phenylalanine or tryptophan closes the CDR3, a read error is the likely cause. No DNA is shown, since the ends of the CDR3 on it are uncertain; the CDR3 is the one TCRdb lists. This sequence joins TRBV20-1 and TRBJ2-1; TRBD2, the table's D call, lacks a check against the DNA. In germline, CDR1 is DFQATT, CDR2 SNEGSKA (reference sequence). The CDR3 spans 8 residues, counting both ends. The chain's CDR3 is CSARGLAG.

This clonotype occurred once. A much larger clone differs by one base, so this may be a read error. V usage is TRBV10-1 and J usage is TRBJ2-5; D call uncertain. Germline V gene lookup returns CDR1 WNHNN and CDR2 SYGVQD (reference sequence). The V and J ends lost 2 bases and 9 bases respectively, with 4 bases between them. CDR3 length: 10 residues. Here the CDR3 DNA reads TGCGCCAGCAGTGAGGAGGCCCAGTACTTC. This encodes CASSEEAQYF.

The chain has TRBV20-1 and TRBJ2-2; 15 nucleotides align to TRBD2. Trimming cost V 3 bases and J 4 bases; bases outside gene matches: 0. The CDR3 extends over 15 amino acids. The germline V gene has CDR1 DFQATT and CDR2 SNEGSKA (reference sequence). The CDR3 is CSARGLAGGTGELFF. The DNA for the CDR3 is TGCAGTGCTAGGGGACTAGCGGGAGGCACCGGGGAGCTGTTTTTT.

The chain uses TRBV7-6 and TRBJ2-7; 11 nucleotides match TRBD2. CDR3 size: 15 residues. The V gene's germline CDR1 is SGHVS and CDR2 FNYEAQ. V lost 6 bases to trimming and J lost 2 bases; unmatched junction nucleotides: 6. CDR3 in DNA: TGTGCCAGCAGTCCGACTAGCGGGGCCGCCTACGAGCAGTACTTC. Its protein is CASSPTSGAAYEQYF.

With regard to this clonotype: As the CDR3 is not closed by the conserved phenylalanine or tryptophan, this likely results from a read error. CDR3 sequence: CASKGTGGNIQYS. As DNA, the CDR3 is TGTGCCAGCAAGGGGACAGGGGGGAACATTCAGTACTCC. The chain has TRBV2 and TRBJ2-4; TRBD1 matches at 11 bases. Germline V gene sequence: CDR1 SNHLY, CDR2 FYNNEI. V lost 7 bases and J lost 7; bases outside the gene matches: 3. The CDR3 runs 13 residues.

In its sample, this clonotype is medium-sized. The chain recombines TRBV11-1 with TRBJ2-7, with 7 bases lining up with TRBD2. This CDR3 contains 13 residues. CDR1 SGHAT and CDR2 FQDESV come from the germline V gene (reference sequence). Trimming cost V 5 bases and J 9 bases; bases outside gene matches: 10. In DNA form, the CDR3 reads TGTGCCAGCAGCCCTAGCGGAGTTGGGCCGCAGTACTTC. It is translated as CASSPSGVGPQYF. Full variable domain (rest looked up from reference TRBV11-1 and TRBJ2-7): EAEVAQSPRYKITEKSQAVAFWCDPISGHATLYWYRQILGQGPELLVQFQDESVVDDSQLPKDRFSAERLKGVDSTLKIQPAELGDSAMYLCASSPSGVGPQYFGPGTRLTVT.

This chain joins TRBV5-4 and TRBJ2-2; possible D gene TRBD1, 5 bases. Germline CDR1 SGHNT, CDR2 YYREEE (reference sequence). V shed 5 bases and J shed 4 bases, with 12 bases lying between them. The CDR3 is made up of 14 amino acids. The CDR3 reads CASRLSGSTGELFF. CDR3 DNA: TGTGCCAGCAGACTCTCAGGGTCCACCGGGGAGCTGTTTTTT.

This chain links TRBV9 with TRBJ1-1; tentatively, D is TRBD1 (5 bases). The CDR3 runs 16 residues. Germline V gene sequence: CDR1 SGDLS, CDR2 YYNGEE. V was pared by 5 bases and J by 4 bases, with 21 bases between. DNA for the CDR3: TGTGCCAGCAGTGGAGGGCTTGGGGCCGAGAGCACTGAAGCTTTCTTT. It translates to CASSGGLGAESTEAFF. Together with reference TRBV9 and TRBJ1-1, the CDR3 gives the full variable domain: DSGVTQTPKHLITATGQRVTLRCSPRSGDLSVYWYQQSLDQGLQFLIQYYNGEERAKGNILERFSAQQFPDLHSELNLSSLELGDSALYFCASSGGLGAESTEAFFGQGTRLTVV.

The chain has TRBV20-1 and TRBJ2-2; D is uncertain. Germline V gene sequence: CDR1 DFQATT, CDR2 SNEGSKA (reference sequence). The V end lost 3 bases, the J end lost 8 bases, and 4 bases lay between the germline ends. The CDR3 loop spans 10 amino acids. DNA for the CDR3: TGCAGTGCTAGTCAGGGGGAGCTGTTTTTT. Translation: CSASQGELFF.

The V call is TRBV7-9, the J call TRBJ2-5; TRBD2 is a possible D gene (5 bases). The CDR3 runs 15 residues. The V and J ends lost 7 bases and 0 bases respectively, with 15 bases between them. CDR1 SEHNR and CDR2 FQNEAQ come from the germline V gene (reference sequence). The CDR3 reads CASTSLGAYQETQYF. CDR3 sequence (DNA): TGTGCCAGCACCTCCCTGGGAGCGTACCAAGAGACCCAGTACTTC.

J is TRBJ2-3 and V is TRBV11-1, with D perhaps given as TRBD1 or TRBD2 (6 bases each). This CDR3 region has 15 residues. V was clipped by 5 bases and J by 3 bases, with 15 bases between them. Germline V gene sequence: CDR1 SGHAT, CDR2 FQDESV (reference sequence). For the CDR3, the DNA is TGTGCCAGCAGCCCCGAGGGGGGCGCAACAGATACGCAGTATTTT. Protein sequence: CASSPEGGATDTQYF.

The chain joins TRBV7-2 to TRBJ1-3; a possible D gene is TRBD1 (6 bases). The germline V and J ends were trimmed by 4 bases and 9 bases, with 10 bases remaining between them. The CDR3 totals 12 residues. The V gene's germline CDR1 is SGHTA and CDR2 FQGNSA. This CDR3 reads CASSSQGTTIYF. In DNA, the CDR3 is TGTGCCAGCAGCTCACAGGGCACCACCATATATTTT.

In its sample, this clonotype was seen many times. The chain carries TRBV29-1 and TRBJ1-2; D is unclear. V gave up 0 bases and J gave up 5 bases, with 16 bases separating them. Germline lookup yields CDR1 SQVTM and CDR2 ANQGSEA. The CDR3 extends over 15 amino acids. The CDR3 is CSVEDFTATGYGYTF. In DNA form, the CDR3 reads TGCAGCGTTGAAGATTTCACAGCAACGGGGTATGGCTACACCTTC.

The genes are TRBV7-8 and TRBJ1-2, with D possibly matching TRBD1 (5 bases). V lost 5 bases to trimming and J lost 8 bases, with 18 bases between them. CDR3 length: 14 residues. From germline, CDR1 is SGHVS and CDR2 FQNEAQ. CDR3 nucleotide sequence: TGTGCCAGCAGCCCGGGGGGGGATCTACAGGGCTACACCTTC. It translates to CASSPGGDLQGYTF.

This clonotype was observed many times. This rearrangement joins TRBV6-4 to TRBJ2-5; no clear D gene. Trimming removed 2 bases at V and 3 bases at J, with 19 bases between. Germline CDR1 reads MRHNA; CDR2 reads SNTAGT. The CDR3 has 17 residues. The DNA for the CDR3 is TGTGCCAGCAGTGACCCGAAGGTTGGGCATCATAAAGAGACCCAGTACTTC. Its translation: CASSDPKVGHHKETQYF.

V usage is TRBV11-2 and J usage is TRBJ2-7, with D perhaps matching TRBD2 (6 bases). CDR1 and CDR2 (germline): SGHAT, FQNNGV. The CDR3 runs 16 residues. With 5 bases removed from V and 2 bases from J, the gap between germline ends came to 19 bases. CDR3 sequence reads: CASSAGRTAQAYEQYF. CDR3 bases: TGTGCCAGCAGCGCGGGACGGACTGCCCAAGCCTACGAGCAGTACTTC.

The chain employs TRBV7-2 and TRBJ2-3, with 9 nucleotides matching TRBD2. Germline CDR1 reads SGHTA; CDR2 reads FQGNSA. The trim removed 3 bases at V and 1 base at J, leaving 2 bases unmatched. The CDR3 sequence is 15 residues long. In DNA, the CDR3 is TGTGCCAGCAGCTTGTGGACTAGCGGCACAGATACGCAGTATTTT. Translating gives CASSLWTSGTDTQYF.

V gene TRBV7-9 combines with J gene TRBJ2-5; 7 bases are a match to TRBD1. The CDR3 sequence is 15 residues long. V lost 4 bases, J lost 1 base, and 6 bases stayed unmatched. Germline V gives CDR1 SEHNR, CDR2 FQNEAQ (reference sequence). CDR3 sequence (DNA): TGTGCCAGCAGCTCGCCCCAGGGGGTCCAAGAGACCCAGTACTTC. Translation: CASSSPQGVQETQYF.

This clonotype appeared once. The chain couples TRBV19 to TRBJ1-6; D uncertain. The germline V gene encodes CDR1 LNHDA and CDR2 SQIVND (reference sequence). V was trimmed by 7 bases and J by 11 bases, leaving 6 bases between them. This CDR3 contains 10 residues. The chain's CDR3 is CASKTTPLHF. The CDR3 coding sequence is TGTGCCAGTAAAACCACACCCCTCCACTTT.

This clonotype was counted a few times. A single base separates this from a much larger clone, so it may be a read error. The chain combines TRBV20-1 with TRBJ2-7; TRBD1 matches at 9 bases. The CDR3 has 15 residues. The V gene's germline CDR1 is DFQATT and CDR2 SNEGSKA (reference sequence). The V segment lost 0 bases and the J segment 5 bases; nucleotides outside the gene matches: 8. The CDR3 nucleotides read TGCAGTGCTAGAGATCCCCGGGACAGGGTAGACGAGCAGTACTTC. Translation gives CSARDPRDRVDEQYF.

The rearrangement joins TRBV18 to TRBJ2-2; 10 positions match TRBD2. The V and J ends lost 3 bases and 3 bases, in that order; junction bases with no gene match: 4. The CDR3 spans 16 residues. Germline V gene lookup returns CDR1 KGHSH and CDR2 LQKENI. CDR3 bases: TGTGCCAGCTCACCGCTAGCGGGAGCGGACACCGGGGAGCTGTTTTTT. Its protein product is CASSPLAGADTGELFF.

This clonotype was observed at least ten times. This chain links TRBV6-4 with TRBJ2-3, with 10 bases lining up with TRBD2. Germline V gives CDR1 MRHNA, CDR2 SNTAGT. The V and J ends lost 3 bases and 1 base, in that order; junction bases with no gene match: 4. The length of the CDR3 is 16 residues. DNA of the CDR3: TGTGCCAGCAGTGAAGCCGGGACTAGCGGCACAGATACGCAGTATTTT. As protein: CASSEAGTSGTDTQYF.